This TCR beta chain was found in a study of blood T cell repertoires in COVID-19. V lost 5 bases and J 7 bases, leaving 14 bases between the germline ends. Germline V gene data show CDR1 as LNHDA and CDR2 as SQIVND (reference sequence). This CDR3 contains 14 residues. Some clones are missing from TCRdb's copy, which holds only in-frame ones; the method was immunoSEQ multiplex PCR. Of 200,000 to 250,000 clones in the sample, 88% were seen once. The TCR originated in a woman between 25 and 40 years old who had been exposed to COVID-19. The sequencing sample was made of PBMCs or T cells enriched from blood (not recorded which). The rearrangement joins TRBV19 to TRBJ1-4, with D perhaps TRBD1 (6 bases). The CDR3 is CASSPGDYIEKLFF. DNA of the CDR3: TGTGCCAGTAGTCCAGGGGACTATATTGAAAAACTGTTTTTT.